These 28 T cell receptor beta chains share one sample of origin, sequenced in a study of T cells in Graves' hyperthyroidism and ophthalmopathy. Authors of the study amplified TCR beta CDR3 regions from RNA transcripts. A set of HTBI primers served as the primers for a first-round RT-PCR of the TCR CDR3. TCRdb analysed the multiplex PCR reads with MiXCR anew, one entry per CDR3 protein. Of 600,000 or so distinct CDR3 sequences detected, roughly 46% appear once; the ten largest clones hold nearly 8.5%. Sequenced material: peripheral blood or thyroid tissue (not recorded which). The receptors shown here come from a woman between 18 and 29 years old with Graves' hyperthyroidism.

The V and J genes are TRBV12-3 or TRBV12-4 and TRBJ2-7; D uncertain. The CDR3 runs 15 residues. Trimming left V 2 bases short and J 3 bases short, with 14 bases between. This CDR3 reads CASSLRPGKDYEQYF. The CDR3 coding sequence is TGTGCCAGCAGTTTAAGACCAGGCAAAGACTACGAGCAGTACTTC.

V usage is TRBV19 and J usage is TRBJ2-7, with TRBD2 as a possible D gene (6 bases). CDR1 LNHDA and CDR2 SQIVND come from the germline V gene (reference sequence). This CDR3 contains 12 residues. V was shortened by 9 bases and J by 2 bases, with 11 bases between the two germline ends. Here the CDR3 reads CASGTGTYEQYF. CDR3 in DNA: TGTGCCAGCGGGACTGGAACCTACGAGCAGTACTTC. The variable domain in full, with the rest retrieved from reference TRBV19 and TRBJ2-7, is DGGITQSPKYLFRKEGQNVTLSCEQNLNHDAMYWYRQDPGQGLRLIYYSQIVNDFQKGDIAEGYSVSREKKESFPLTVTSAQKNPTAFYLCASGTGTYEQYFGPGTRLTVT.

Notes on this clonotype: Germline and junction disagree at one end, which may indicate a read error. The rearrangement uses TRBV29-1 and TRBJ2-1, with D hard to call. CDR3 length: 10 amino acids. In germline, CDR1 is SQVTM, CDR2 ANQGSEA. The CDR3 bases are TGCAGCGTTCCCGGGCCATTAGGAGTTTTC. Its protein is CSVPGPLGVF.

The V gene is TRBV2, the J gene TRBJ1-1; D remains ambiguous. This CDR3 is 14 amino acids long. CDR1 is SNHLY, CDR2 FYNNEI, per germline. V dropped 4 bases and J dropped 5 bases, with 14 bases sitting between them. CDR3 coding DNA: TGTGCCAGCAGTGGGACTCCCTGGGATACTGAAGCTTTCTTT. The encoded protein is CASSGTPWDTEAFF.

The chain uses TRBV12-3 or TRBV12-4 and TRBJ2-7, with TRBD1 identical over 9 bases. V lost 3 bases, J lost 2 bases, and 2 bases stayed unmatched. The CDR3 spans 14 residues. The DNA of the CDR3 is TGTGCCAGCAGTTTGAGGACAGGGGCCTACGAGCAGTACTTC. This translates into CASSLRTGAYEQYF.

At least ten counts were recorded for this clonotype. The CDR3 loop reads CSVELSREGGYTF. The CDR3 nucleotides are TGCAGCGTTGAATTGTCCAGGGAGGGCGGCTACACCTTC. J is TRBJ1-2 and V is TRBV29-1, with a weak D call TRBD1 (5 bases). The CDR3 is 13 residues long. CDR1 SQVTM and CDR2 ANQGSEA come from the germline V gene. The V gene lost 2 bases and the J gene lost 8 bases, with 15 bases spanning the gap.

The chain is built from TRBV25-1 and TRBJ1-2; 8 nucleotides align to TRBD1. V lost 5 bases to trimming and J lost 1 base; unmatched junction nucleotides: 6. Germline assignment: CDR1 MGHDK and CDR2 SYGVNS. The CDR3 is 15 amino acids. In DNA form, the CDR3 reads TGTGCCAGCAGTCGCGACAGGGGTAATAACTATGGCTACACCTTC. It encodes CASSRDRGNNYGYTF.

This clonotype was observed at least ten times. The rearrangement uses TRBV13 and TRBJ2-5; no clear D gene. This CDR3 region has 14 residues. V was trimmed by 4 bases and J by 7 bases, leaving 16 bases between them. CDR1 and CDR2 (germline): PRHDT, FYEKMQ (reference sequence). CDR3 sequence (DNA): TGTGCCAGCAGCTGGTCCGGGCCCTCCAGGACCCAGTACTTC. Its protein product is CASSWSGPSRTQYF.

This clonotype was recorded a few times. This chain connects TRBV7-9 to TRBJ2-5; no reliable D call. Trimming left V 5 bases short and J 5 bases short, with 9 bases between. CDR1 is SEHNR, CDR2 FQNEAQ, per germline (reference sequence). This CDR3 has 12 residues. The CDR3 DNA is TGTGCCAGCAGCCCCCAAGCGGAGACCCAGTACTTC. Translation: CASSPQAETQYF.

The table lists this clonotype with a few counts. The gene calls are TRBV30 and TRBJ1-1; possibly TRBD1 for D (5 bases). This CDR3 is built from 11 residues. Looked up from germline, CDR1 is GTSNPN and CDR2 is SVGIG (reference sequence). Trimming took off 7 bases at V and 10 bases at J, with 16 bases between the two ends. CDR3 residues: CAYQDSLVAFF. CDR3 in DNA: TGTGCCTACCAAGACAGTTTGGTAGCTTTCTTT. Variable domain in full (rest from reference TRBV30 and TRBJ1-1): SQTIHQWPATLVQPVGSPLSLECTVEGTSNPNLYWYRQAAGRGLQLLFYSVGIGQISSEVPQNLSASRPQDRQFILSSKKLLLSDSGFYLCAYQDSLVAFFGQGTRLTVV.

CDR3 nucleotide sequence: TGTGCCAGCAGTTCGTACAGGGGCCATGGAAACACCATATATTTT. This gives the protein CASSSYRGHGNTIYF. The chain recombines TRBV6-5 with TRBJ1-3; TRBD1 agrees at 7 bases. The trim removed 4 bases at V and 3 bases at J, leaving 6 bases unmatched. Germline lookup yields CDR1 MNHEY and CDR2 SVGAGI. This CDR3 is built from 15 residues.

Many counts were recorded for this clonotype. The chain joins TRBV19 to TRBJ1-3; unclear D gene. Germline CDR1 reads LNHDA; CDR2 reads SQIVND (reference sequence). Between the trimmed V and J ends, which lost 8 bases and 0 bases, there was a span of 11 bases. The CDR3 sequence is 14 residues long. The CDR3, as DNA: TGTGCCAGTTCGACGGGAGACTCTGGAAACACCATATATTTT. It is translated as CASSTGDSGNTIYF.

As to this clonotype: A much larger clone is a single base away; this may be a read error. The gene calls are TRBV10-3 and TRBJ1-1; the D gene is possibly TRBD1 (5 bases). With 6 bases removed from V and 5 bases from J, the gap between germline ends came to 19 bases. The CDR3 runs 15 residues. Per the germline V gene, CDR1 is ENHRY and CDR2 is SYGVKD. CDR3 amino acids: CAIRPTRGADTEAFF. The CDR3 DNA is TGTGCCATCAGGCCGACAAGGGGCGCGGATACTGAAGCTTTCTTT.

This clonotype was observed a handful of times. This rearrangement joins TRBV9 to TRBJ2-2; the D call may be TRBD1 or TRBD2 (6 bases each). V lost 1 base to trimming and J lost 4 bases, with 14 bases between them. Germline assignment: CDR1 SGDLS and CDR2 YYNGEE. The CDR3 consists of 16 residues. CDR3 sequence: CASSVYRGVGTGELFF. CDR3 nucleotide sequence: TGTGCCAGCAGCGTATATAGGGGGGTTGGCACCGGGGAGCTGTTTTTT.

This clonotype was observed at least ten times. The chain uses TRBV24-1 and TRBJ1-1; D remains ambiguous. The CDR3 is made up of 13 amino acids. Germline CDR1 KGHDR, CDR2 SFDVKD. Trimming removed 2 bases at V and 4 bases at J, with 7 bases between. CDR3 residues: CATSDYGSTEAFF. Here the CDR3 DNA reads TGTGCCACCAGTGATTATGGTAGCACTGAAGCTTTCTTT.

The gene calls are TRBV10-2 and TRBJ1-2, with 12 nucleotides matching TRBD1. The CDR3 is 15 residues long. The ends lost 10 bases at V and 1 base at J; junction bases unmatched: 7. From germline, CDR1 is WSHSY and CDR2 SAAADI. The CDR3, as DNA: TGCGCCACCCTCGGGACAGGGGGCGGTAACTATGGCTACACCTTC. Protein: CATLGTGGGNYGYTF.

This clonotype appeared many times. V is TRBV29-1 and J is TRBJ1-2, with a tentative D call TRBD1 (5 bases). V lost 3 bases to trimming and J lost 8 bases, with 10 bases between them. The CDR3 is made up of 11 amino acids. The germline V gene encodes CDR1 SQVTM and CDR2 ANQGSEA. The CDR3 here is CSVDRAEGYTF. The CDR3 DNA is TGCAGCGTTGACAGGGCGGAAGGCTACACCTTC.

The rearrangement links TRBV11-2 to TRBJ2-7, with D possibly being TRBD1 (6 bases). CDR3 length: 15 residues. CDR1 and CDR2 from the germline V gene are SGHAT and FQNNGV. The V and J ends lost 7 bases and 7 bases respectively, with 23 bases between them. CDR3 amino acids: CASTTPGASFYEQYF. The DNA for the CDR3 is TGTGCCAGCACAACTCCAGGGGCTAGCTTCTATGAGCAGTACTTC. The full variable domain, rest sourced from reference TRBV11-2 and TRBJ2-7, is EAGVAQSPRYKIIEKRQSVAFWCNPISGHATLYWYQQILGQGPKLLIQFQNNGVVDDSQLPKDRFSAERLKGVDSTLKIQPAKLEDSAVYLCASTTPGASFYEQYFGPGTRLTVT.

This clonotype was detected a few times. The chain couples TRBV11-1 to TRBJ1-1; 7 bases are shared with TRBD1. Germline V gives CDR1 SGHAT, CDR2 FQDESV (reference sequence). Trimming cost V 5 bases and J 2 bases; bases outside gene matches: 8. CDR3 size: 15 residues. The CDR3 coding sequence is TGTGCCAGCAGCCCCCTGGGACAGCGAAACACTGAAGCTTTCTTT. It yields the protein CASSPLGQRNTEAFF. Combining the CDR3 with reference TRBV11-1 and TRBJ1-1 gives the whole variable domain EAEVAQSPRYKITEKSQAVAFWCDPISGHATLYWYRQILGQGPELLVQFQDESVVDDSQLPKDRFSAERLKGVDSTLKIQPAELGDSAMYLCASSPLGQRNTEAFFGQGTRLTVV.

The V and J genes are TRBV10-3 and TRBJ2-5, with 16 bases matching TRBD2. CDR1 is ENHRY, CDR2 SYGVKD, per germline. Trimming at V came to 4 bases and at J to 5 bases, leaving 4 bases not matched to a gene. CDR3 length equals 16 residues. The CDR3 here is CAISAGTSGRAETQYF. The CDR3 DNA sequence: TGTGCCATCAGTGCCGGGACTAGCGGGAGGGCCGAGACCCAGTACTTC.

This clonotype was seen a few times. This chain joins TRBV9 and TRBJ2-5; a possible D gene is TRBD2 (5 bases). The germline CDR1 and CDR2 sequences are SGDLS and YYNGEE. The CDR3 is made up of 14 amino acids. Deletions cut 0 bases from V and 5 bases from J, with 11 bases between. In DNA, the CDR3 is TGTGCCAGCAGCGTAGACGTGGGAGAGGAGACCCAGTACTTC. Translated: CASSVDVGEETQYF.

This clonotype was picked up many times. The junction departs from germline at one end; a sequencing error may be responsible. The chain links TRBV5-1 to TRBJ1-3, with D possibly matching TRBD1 (5 bases). From germline, CDR1 is SGHRS and CDR2 YFSETQ. This CDR3 contains 14 residues. CDR3 sequence reads: CASSLTASGNTIYF. The CDR3 bases are TGTGCCAGCAGCCTGACAGCCTCTGGAAACACCATATATTTT.

In this sample, this clonotype turned up a few times. The J gene is TRBJ2-7, the V gene TRBV7-2, with 7 bases lining up with TRBD2. The V gene's germline CDR1 is SGHTA and CDR2 FQGNSA. With V trimmed by 0 bases and J by 2 bases, 1 base remained unmatched. CDR3 length: 14 amino acids. The CDR3 coding sequence is TGTGCCAGCAGCTTAGCAGCGGGACCCTACGAGCAGTACTTC. Translated: CASSLAAGPYEQYF. The whole variable domain, remainder taken from reference TRBV7-2 and TRBJ2-7, is GAGVSQSPSNKVTEKGKDVELRCDPISGHTALYWYRQSLGQGLEFLIYFQGNSAPDKSGLPSDRFSAERTGGSVSTLTIQRTQQEDSAVYLCASSLAAGPYEQYFGPGTRLTVT.

This clonotype was counted only a few times. The chain couples TRBV2 to TRBJ1-4; D unresolved. The germline CDR1 and CDR2 sequences are SNHLY and FYNNEI. Deletions cut 4 bases from V and 8 bases from J, with 17 bases between. The CDR3 spans 15 residues. The CDR3 sequence is CASSARSGEREKLFF. The CDR3 nucleotides are TGTGCCAGCAGTGCCCGGTCTGGGGAACGAGAAAAACTGTTTTTT.

This chain connects TRBV5-5 to TRBJ1-2; perhaps TRBD1 as D (5 bases). CDR1 is SGHKS and CDR2 is YYEKEE in the germline V gene (reference sequence). CDR3 length: 13 amino acids. Deletions cut 4 bases from V and 8 bases from J, with 15 bases between. As DNA, the CDR3 is TGTGCCAGCAGCCAGACAGAGTTAGGGGGCTACACCTTC. Its protein product is CASSQTELGGYTF.

This clonotype was observed once. This may stem from a read error, because a much larger clone lies one nucleotide away. V is TRBV10-3 and J is TRBJ1-5; 10 nucleotides line up with TRBD1. The CDR3 contains 13 residues. The trim removed 10 bases at V and 6 bases at J, leaving 6 bases unmatched. CDR1 and CDR2 (germline): ENHRY, SYGVKD. The CDR3 loop reads CATGTGVSQPQHF. For the CDR3, the DNA is TGTGCCACCGGGACAGGGGTTAGTCAGCCCCAGCATTTT.

This clonotype was counted a few times. V gene TRBV9 combines with J gene TRBJ1-6, with D perhaps TRBD1 (5 bases). In germline, CDR1 is SGDLS, CDR2 YYNGEE. V lost 1 base, J lost 10 bases, and 9 bases lay in between. The CDR3 consists of 13 residues. The CDR3 DNA sequence: TGTGCCAGCAGCGTAAGGGAGGGGTCACCCCTCCACTTT. This translates into CASSVREGSPLHF.

The gene calls are TRBV15 and TRBJ1-4; 10 bases are a match to TRBD1. Germline trimming cut 4 bases from V and 8 bases from J; bases unmatched to any gene: 7. The CDR3 has 15 amino acids. Germline V lookup: CDR1 LNHNV, CDR2 YYDKDF (reference sequence). CDR3 residues: CATSTSGTGAEKLFF. The CDR3 nucleotides are TGTGCCACCAGCACGTCCGGGACAGGGGCAGAAAAACTGTTTTTT.